A single sample is the source of the 8 T cell receptor beta chains below, sequenced in a study of early T cells in non-severe SARS-CoV-2 infection. TCRdb fed the 5' RACE reads into MiXCR, producing one record per CDR3 protein. The sample lists roughly 61,000 distinct CDR3 sequences; less than 15% were seen once. Sequenced here: whole blood, sampled at baseline. These receptors were taken from an adult who was a healthcare worker with PCR-confirmed SARS-CoV-2 infection or an uninfected control (not recorded which).

This clonotype was seen more than once but under ten times. This chain uses TRBV6-5 with TRBJ2-1; TRBD1 matches at 7 bases. V was clipped by 6 bases and J by 8 bases; unmatched bases: 7. The CDR3 length is 13 residues. CDR1 and CDR2 (germline): MNHEY, SVGAGI. The CDR3 sequence is CASRKTGSHEQFF. CDR3 coding DNA: TGTGCCAGCAGGAAGACAGGGTCCCATGAGCAGTTCTTC.

Only a few counts were recorded for this clonotype. V gene TRBV12-3 or TRBV12-4 combines with J gene TRBJ2-1; weak D call: TRBD2 (6 bases). Trimming removed 8 bases at V and 7 bases at J, with 18 bases between. The CDR3 length is 14 residues. The CDR3 loop is CASGAPGLGNEQFF. In DNA form, the CDR3 reads TGTGCCAGCGGCGCTCCGGGACTGGGGAATGAGCAGTTCTTC.

This clonotype appeared many times. The genes are TRBV12-3 or TRBV12-4 and TRBJ2-5, with TRBD2 identical over 8 bases. The CDR3 length is 13 residues. V lost 3 bases and J lost 5; bases outside the gene matches: 2. The CDR3 DNA sequence: TGTGCCAGCAGTTTCTCTAGCGGGGAGACCCAGTACTTC. Encoded protein: CASSFSSGETQYF.

This clonotype has at least ten counts. V gene TRBV12-3 or TRBV12-4 combines with J gene TRBJ1-2, with D tentatively TRBD1 (5 bases). Between the trimmed V and J ends, which lost 4 bases and 3 bases, there was a span of 12 bases. CDR3 length equals 14 residues. The CDR3 DNA sequence: TGTGCCAGCAGTTCCCGCCGAGGGGACTATGGCTACACCTTC. It codes for CASSSRRGDYGYTF.

This clonotype was seen only a few times. As DNA, the CDR3 is TGCAGTGCCCGGACGGGACTAGCTTTCGATGAGCAGTTCTTC. Translated, it gives CSARTGLAFDEQFF. The V call is TRBV20-1, the J call TRBJ2-1, with TRBD2 matching 9 bases. J lost 8 bases, V lost 6 bases, and 11 bases had no gene match. This CDR3 contains 14 residues. CDR1 DFQATT and CDR2 SNEGSKA come from the germline V gene (reference sequence).

The chain carries TRBV19 and TRBJ2-3, with D perhaps TRBD1 (5 bases). The CDR3 has 15 residues. Germline V lookup: CDR1 LNHDA, CDR2 SQIVND (reference sequence). The ends were cut back, 1 base at V and 0 bases at J, with 8 bases in the middle. CDR3: CASSIGQGSTDTQYF. CDR3 DNA sequence: TGTGCCAGTAGTATAGGGCAGGGCAGCACAGATACGCAGTATTTT.

The CDR3 sequence: CATSVSLAGGNEQFF. The CDR3 DNA reads as TGTGCCACCAGTGTTTCCCTAGCGGGAGGCAATGAGCAGTTCTTC. The chain recombines TRBV24-1 with TRBJ2-1; TRBD2 aligns across 11 bases. The trim removed 5 bases at V and 6 bases at J, leaving 5 bases unmatched. The CDR3 sequence is 15 residues long. CDR1 is KGHDR and CDR2 is SFDVKD in the germline V gene.

The CDR3 is CSASSAKLAGGDTDTQYF. CDR3 coding DNA: TGCAGTGCTAGTAGCGCCAAGCTAGCGGGCGGCGACACAGATACGCAGTATTTT. The chain couples TRBV20-1 to TRBJ2-3, with 8 bases matching TRBD2. With V trimmed by 3 bases and J by 2 bases, 16 bases remained unmatched. CDR1 and CDR2 from the germline V gene are DFQATT and SNEGSKA (reference sequence). The length of the CDR3 is 18 residues.